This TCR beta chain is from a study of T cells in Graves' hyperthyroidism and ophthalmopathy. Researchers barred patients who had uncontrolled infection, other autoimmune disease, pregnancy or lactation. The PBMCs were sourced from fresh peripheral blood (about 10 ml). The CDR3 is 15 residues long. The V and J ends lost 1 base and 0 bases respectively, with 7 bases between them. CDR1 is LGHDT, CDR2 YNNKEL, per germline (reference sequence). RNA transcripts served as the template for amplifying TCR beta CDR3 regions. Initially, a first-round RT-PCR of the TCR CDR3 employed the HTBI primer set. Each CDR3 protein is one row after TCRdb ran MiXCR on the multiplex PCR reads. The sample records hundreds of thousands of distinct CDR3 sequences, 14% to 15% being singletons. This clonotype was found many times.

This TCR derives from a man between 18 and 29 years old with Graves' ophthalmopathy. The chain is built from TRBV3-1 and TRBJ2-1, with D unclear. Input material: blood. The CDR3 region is CASSQGTSSYNEQFF. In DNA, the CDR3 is TGTGCCAGCAGCCAAGGGACGAGCTCCTACAATGAGCAGTTCTTC.